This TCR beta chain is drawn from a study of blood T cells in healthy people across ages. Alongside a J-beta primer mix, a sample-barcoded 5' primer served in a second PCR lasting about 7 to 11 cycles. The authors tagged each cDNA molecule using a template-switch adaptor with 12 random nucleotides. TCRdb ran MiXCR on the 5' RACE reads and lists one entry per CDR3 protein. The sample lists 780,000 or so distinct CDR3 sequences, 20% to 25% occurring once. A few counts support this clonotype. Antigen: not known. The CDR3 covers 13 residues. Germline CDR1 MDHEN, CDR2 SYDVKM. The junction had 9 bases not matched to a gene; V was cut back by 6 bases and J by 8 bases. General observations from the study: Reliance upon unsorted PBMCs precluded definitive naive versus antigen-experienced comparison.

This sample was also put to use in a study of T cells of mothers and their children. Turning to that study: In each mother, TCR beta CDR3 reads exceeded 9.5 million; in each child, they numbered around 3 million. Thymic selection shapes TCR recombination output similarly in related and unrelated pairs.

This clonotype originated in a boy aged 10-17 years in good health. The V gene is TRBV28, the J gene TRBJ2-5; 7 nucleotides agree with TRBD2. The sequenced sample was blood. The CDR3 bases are TGTGCCAGCAGCCGGGGGGACGCGGCCACCCAGTACTTC. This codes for CASSRGDAATQYF. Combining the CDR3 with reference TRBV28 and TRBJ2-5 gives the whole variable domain DVKVTQSSRYLVKRTGEKVFLECVQDMDHENMFWYRQDPGLGLRLIYFSYDVKMKEKGDIPEGYSVSREKKERFSLILESASTNQTSMYLCASSRGDAATQYFGPGTRLLVL.